This TCR beta chain was captured in a study of blood T cell repertoires in COVID-19. Clones were read by immunoSEQ multiplex PCR, and TCRdb kept only the in-frame ones, dropping some. The table lists fewer than 350,000 clones, around 90% of them singletons. This clone was seen just once. Trimming left V 4 bases short and J 0 bases short, with 16 bases between. In germline, CDR1 is MNHNS, CDR2 SASEGT. There are 18 residues in the CDR3. The V call is TRBV6-1, the J call TRBJ2-6; tentatively, D is TRBD2 (6 bases). The TCR sequence derives from a man aged 55 to 70 who had recovered from COVID-19. The sample consisted of PBMCs or T cells enriched from blood (not recorded which). The CDR3: CASSVLGLALSGANVLTF. CDR3 in DNA: TGTGCCAGCAGTGTCCTGGGACTGGCTCTCTCTGGGGCCAACGTCCTGACTTTC.